The 23 T cell receptor beta chains below come from one sample, sequenced in a study of blood T cell repertoires in COVID-19. Libraries were prepared by immunoSEQ multiplex PCR; TCRdb keeps only in-frame clonotypes and omits some of them. The data contain about 120,000 clones, roughly 82% of them singletons. Sequenced: peripheral blood. The receptors were gathered from a human donor in a cohort sampled during active COVID-19.

The V gene is TRBV11-3, the J gene TRBJ2-1; D possibly corresponds to TRBD1 (6 bases). V was trimmed by 5 bases and J by 9 bases, leaving 20 bases between them. The CDR3 is 15 amino acids. From germline, CDR1 is SGHNT and CDR2 YENEEA. The CDR3 coding sequence is TGTGCCAGCAGCCTCCGGGACACCGGGGTTAGTGAGCAGTTCTTC. This gives the protein CASSLRDTGVSEQFF.

The chain is built from TRBV5-6 and TRBJ2-7; no definite D call. V lost 0 bases to trimming and J lost 2 bases, with 9 bases between them. Germline CDR1 reads SGHDT; CDR2 reads YYEEEE. This CDR3 is 14 amino acids long. DNA of the CDR3: TGTGCCAGCAGCTTGGACAGCACCACCTACGAGCAGTACTTC. It encodes CASSLDSTTYEQYF.

The V gene is TRBV6-5, the J gene TRBJ1-2; TRBD1 matches 7 bases. CDR1 is MNHEY, CDR2 SVGAGI, per germline. The CDR3 covers 15 residues. V lost 3 bases to trimming and J lost 3 bases; unmatched junction nucleotides: 7. The CDR3 DNA reads TGTGCCAGCAGTTATAAAACAGGGGAGTACTATGGCTACACCTTC. Amino acid sequence: CASSYKTGEYYGYTF.

This clone appeared once. The chain carries TRBV6-1 and TRBJ1-1, with D possibly matching TRBD1 (6 bases). Trimming pared 3 bases from V and 3 bases from J, leaving 11 bases between. The V gene's germline CDR1 is MNHNS and CDR2 SASEGT. The CDR3 has 14 amino acids. CDR3 sequence (DNA): TGTGCCAGCAGTGAGTACAGGGCAGACACTGAAGCTTTCTTT. This gives the protein CASSEYRADTEAFF.

The chain carries TRBV4-3 and TRBJ1-5; D gene unclear. CDR1 and CDR2 (germline): LGHNA, YSLEER. CDR3 length: 13 residues. V shed 4 bases and J shed 3 bases, with 7 bases lying between them. The CDR3 loop reads CASSLGFNQPQHF. The CDR3 DNA follows: TGCGCCAGCAGCCTCGGGTTCAATCAGCCCCAGCATTTT.

CDR3 protein: CASSEGTGLNQPQHF. CDR3 DNA: TGTGCCAGCAGTGAAGGGACAGGGTTAAATCAGCCCCAGCATTTT. The V and J genes are TRBV25-1 and TRBJ1-5; 9 bases align to TRBD1. The CDR3 is 15 amino acids. Germline CDR1 MGHDK, CDR2 SYGVNS. V shed 2 bases and J 4 bases; nucleotides not matched to a gene: 3.

The rearrangement uses TRBV2 and TRBJ2-7, with D possibly TRBD1 on 5 matching bases. Per germline, CDR1 SNHLY and CDR2 FYNNEI. V was cut by 7 bases and J by 1 base, with 11 bases left in between. CDR3 size: 13 residues. The CDR3: CASNGKGSYEQYF. CDR3 nucleotides: TGTGCCAGCAATGGTAAGGGGTCCTACGAGCAGTACTTC.

The rearrangement links TRBV10-3 to TRBJ2-1; possibly TRBD1 for D (5 bases). V was clipped by 4 bases and J by 1 base, with 14 bases between them. CDR1 and CDR2 from the germline V gene are ENHRY and SYGVKD. CDR3 length: 16 amino acids. CDR3 sequence: CAISAISPGSYNEQFF. The CDR3 bases are TGTGCCATCAGTGCGATATCGCCAGGGTCCTACAATGAGCAGTTCTTC.

V usage is TRBV19 and J usage is TRBJ1-1, with D possibly being TRBD1 (6 bases). Trimming left V 3 bases short and J 1 base short, with 12 bases between. The length of the CDR3 is 15 residues. Germline V gene data show CDR1 as LNHDA and CDR2 as SQIVND (reference sequence). The CDR3 region has the DNA TGTGCCAGTAGTATTGGAGACAGGTGGAACACTGAAGCTTTCTTT. Translating it yields CASSIGDRWNTEAFF. Drawing the rest from reference TRBV19 and TRBJ1-1, the complete variable domain is DGGITQSPKYLFRKEGQNVTLSCEQNLNHDAMYWYRQDPGQGLRLIYYSQIVNDFQKGDIAEGYSVSREKKESFPLTVTSAQKNPTAFYLCASSIGDRWNTEAFFGQGTRLTVV.

Ten or more counts support this clone. The chain links TRBV3-1 (or the pseudogene TRBV3-2) to TRBJ2-2; D unclear. The CDR3 runs 12 residues. V was trimmed by 3 bases and J by 3 bases, leaving 2 bases between them. Germline V gene lookup returns CDR1 LGHDT and CDR2 YNNKEL (reference sequence). As DNA, the CDR3 is TGTGCCAGCAGCCACGACACCGGGGAGCTGTTTTTT. Translating it yields CASSHDTGELFF.

The chain recombines TRBV5-1 with TRBJ2-7, with D possibly TRBD1 on 6 matching bases. Deletions cut 4 bases from V and 2 bases from J, with 16 bases between. Germline values: CDR1 SGHRS, CDR2 YFSETQ. The CDR3 has 15 amino acids. The CDR3 is CASSLADRVTYEQYF. As DNA, the CDR3 is TGCGCCAGCAGCCTCGCGGACAGAGTCACCTACGAGCAGTACTTC.

This clone was recorded a few times. The chain is built from TRBV6-5 and TRBJ2-4; 7 bases are shared with TRBD1. Germline lookup yields CDR1 MNHEY and CDR2 SVGAGI. J lost 2 bases, V lost 6 bases, and 7 bases had no gene match. The CDR3 covers 15 residues. The DNA for the CDR3 is TGTGCCAGCAGAAGGGGGCAGGATCCCAAAAACATTCAGTACTTC. Its protein product is CASRRGQDPKNIQYF.

V usage is TRBV7-2 and J usage is TRBJ2-7; D might be TRBD1 (6 bases). Germline V gene lookup returns CDR1 SGHTA and CDR2 FQGNSA. V was trimmed by 4 bases and J by 0 bases, leaving 10 bases between them. This CDR3 has 14 residues. DNA of the CDR3: TGTGCCAGCAGCTCAACAGGGCTCTCCTACGAGCAGTACTTC. It specifies CASSSTGLSYEQYF.

This clone has only a few counts. The V call is TRBV10-3, the J call TRBJ2-7; the match to TRBD2 covers 10 bases. V was clipped by 4 bases and J by 0 bases; unmatched bases: 3. Germline lookup yields CDR1 ENHRY and CDR2 SYGVKD. The CDR3 sequence is 15 residues long. CDR3 amino acids: CAISAVAGGSYEQYF. As DNA, the CDR3 is TGTGCCATCAGTGCGGTAGCGGGGGGCTCCTACGAGCAGTACTTC.

The chain employs TRBV5-1 and TRBJ2-3, with 7 bases aligning to TRBD2. This CDR3 is built from 15 residues. V shed 4 bases and J 2 bases; nucleotides not matched to a gene: 7. Germline V lookup: CDR1 SGHRS, CDR2 YFSETQ. The CDR3 sequence is CASSPFAGDTDTQYF. In DNA form, the CDR3 reads TGCGCCAGCAGCCCCTTCGCGGGGGACACAGATACGCAGTATTTT.

CDR3 sequence (DNA): TGTGCCAGCAGCCAGACAGGGGGCGGAGAAAAACTGTTTTTT. This translates into CASSQTGGGEKLFF. The gene calls are TRBV5-4 and TRBJ1-4; 10 bases match TRBD1. With V trimmed by 4 bases and J by 8 bases, 5 bases remained unmatched. Germline V gene data show CDR1 as SGHNT and CDR2 as YYREEE (reference sequence). There are 14 residues in the CDR3.

The chain combines TRBV6-5 with TRBJ2-5; 10 bases agree with TRBD1. The CDR3 extends over 16 amino acids. Germline CDR1 and CDR2: MNHEY and SVGAGI. V lost 4 bases, J lost 2 bases, and 7 bases stayed unmatched. The CDR3 coding sequence is TGTGCCAGCAGTTTGGGGGACAGGGGCCTACAAGAGACCCAGTACTTC. It specifies CASSLGDRGLQETQYF.

The chain has TRBV6-5 and TRBJ2-5; 8 bases map to TRBD1. The V and J ends lost 7 bases and 2 bases, in that order; junction bases with no gene match: 6. CDR1 is MNHEY and CDR2 is SVGAGI in the germline V gene. CDR3 length equals 14 residues. The CDR3 sequence: CASTDRGFQETQYF. In nucleotides, the CDR3 is TGTGCCAGCACCGACAGGGGATTTCAAGAGACCCAGTACTTC.

V gene TRBV2 combines with J gene TRBJ1-6; D is uncertain. CDR3 length: 13 residues. CDR1 is SNHLY, CDR2 FYNNEI, per germline. Trimming took off 6 bases at V and 10 bases at J, with 13 bases between the two ends. The CDR3 is CASRLGQESPLHF. The CDR3, as DNA: TGTGCCAGCAGATTAGGTCAGGAATCACCCCTCCACTTT.

A single count supports this clone. The J gene is TRBJ1-1, the V gene TRBV6-2 or TRBV6-3; 7 nucleotides agree with TRBD1. CDR3 length equals 12 residues. CDR1 and CDR2 (germline): MNHEY, SVGEGT. V lost 6 bases, J lost 11 bases, and 9 bases stayed unmatched. CDR3 DNA sequence: TGTGCCAGCAGCCGTACAGGGGAGTGGGCTTTCTTT. It is translated as CASSRTGEWAFF.

The chain employs TRBV15 and TRBJ2-5; D is perhaps TRBD2 (5 bases). The CDR3 runs to 15 residues. V was clipped by 0 bases and J by 5 bases, with 13 bases between them. Germline CDR1 reads LNHNV; CDR2 reads YYDKDF (reference sequence). The CDR3 DNA reads as TGTGCCACCAGCAGAGATCAACAGCGGTGGGAGACCCAGTACTTC. This codes for CATSRDQQRWETQYF. Looking up the rest from reference TRBV15 and TRBJ2-5 gives the full variable domain: DAMVIQNPRYQVTQFGKPVTLSCSQTLNHNVMYWYQQKSSQAPKLLFHYYDKDFNNEADTPDNFQSRRPNTSFCFLDIRSPGLGDTAMYLCATSRDQQRWETQYFGPGTRLLVL.

V is TRBV6-6 and J is TRBJ2-2; TRBD1 matches 8 bases. This CDR3 is built from 15 residues. The germline V gene has CDR1 MNHNY and CDR2 SVGAGI (reference sequence). Germline trimming cut 2 bases from V and 4 bases from J; bases unmatched to any gene: 3. Written as DNA, the CDR3 is TGTGCCAGCAGTTACACCACAGGGGGCACCGGGGAGCTGTTTTTT. Translated: CASSYTTGGTGELFF.

V and J are TRBV5-8 and TRBJ1-5, with D possibly being TRBD1 (6 bases). V was clipped by 4 bases and J by 0 bases, with 11 bases between them. Germline CDR1 and CDR2: SGHTS and YDEGEE. CDR3 length equals 15 residues. This CDR3 is CASSSGTISNQPQHF. The CDR3 coding sequence is TGTGCCAGCAGCAGCGGGACAATTAGCAATCAGCCCCAGCATTTT.